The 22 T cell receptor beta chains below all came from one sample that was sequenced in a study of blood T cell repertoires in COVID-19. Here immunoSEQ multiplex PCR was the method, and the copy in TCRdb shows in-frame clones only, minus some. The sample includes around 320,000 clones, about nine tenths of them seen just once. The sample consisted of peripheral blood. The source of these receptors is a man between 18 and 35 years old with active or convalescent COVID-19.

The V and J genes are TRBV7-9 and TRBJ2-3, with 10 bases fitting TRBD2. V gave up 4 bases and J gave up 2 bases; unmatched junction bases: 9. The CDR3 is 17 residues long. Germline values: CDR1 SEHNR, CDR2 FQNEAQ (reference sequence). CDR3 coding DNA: TGTGCCAGCAGCTCTTCCGGTAGCGGGAGGCCCACAGATACGCAGTATTTT. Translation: CASSSSGSGRPTDTQYF.

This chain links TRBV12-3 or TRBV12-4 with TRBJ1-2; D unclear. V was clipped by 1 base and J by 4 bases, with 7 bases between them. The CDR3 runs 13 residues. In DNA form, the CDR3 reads TGTGCCAGCAGTTTAGACAGCTTCTATGGCTACACCTTC. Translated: CASSLDSFYGYTF.

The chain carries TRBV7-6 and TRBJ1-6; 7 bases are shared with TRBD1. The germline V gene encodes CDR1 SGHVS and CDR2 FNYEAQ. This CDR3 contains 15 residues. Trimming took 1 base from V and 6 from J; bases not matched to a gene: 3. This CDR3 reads CASSLGQGVNSPLHF. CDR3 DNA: TGTGCCAGCAGCTTAGGTCAGGGGGTTAATTCACCCCTCCACTTT. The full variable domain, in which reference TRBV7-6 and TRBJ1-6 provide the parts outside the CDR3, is GAGVSQSPRYKVTKRGQDVALRCDPISGHVSLYWYRQALGQGPEFLTYFNYEAQQDKSGLPNDRFSAERPEGSISTLTIQRTEQRDSAMYRCASSLGQGVNSPLHFGNGTRLTVT.

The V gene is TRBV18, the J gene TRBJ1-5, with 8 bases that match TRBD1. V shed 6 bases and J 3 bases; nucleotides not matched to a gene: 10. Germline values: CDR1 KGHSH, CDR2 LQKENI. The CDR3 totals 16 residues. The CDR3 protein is CASSPDRAIDNQPQHF. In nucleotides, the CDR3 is TGTGCCAGCTCCCCGGACAGGGCTATAGACAATCAGCCCCAGCATTTT.

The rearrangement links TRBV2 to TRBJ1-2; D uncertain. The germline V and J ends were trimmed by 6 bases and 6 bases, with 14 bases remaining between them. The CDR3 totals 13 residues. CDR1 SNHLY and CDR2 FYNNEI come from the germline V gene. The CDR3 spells CASRPQKNHGYTF. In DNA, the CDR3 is TGTGCCAGCAGACCGCAGAAGAACCATGGCTACACCTTC.

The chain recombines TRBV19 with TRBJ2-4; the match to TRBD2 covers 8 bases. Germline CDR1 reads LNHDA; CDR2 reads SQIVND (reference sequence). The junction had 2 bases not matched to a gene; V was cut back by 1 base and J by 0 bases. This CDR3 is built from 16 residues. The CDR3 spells CASSIAGGTAKNIQYF. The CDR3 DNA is TGTGCCAGTAGTATAGCGGGGGGGACAGCCAAAAACATTCAGTACTTC. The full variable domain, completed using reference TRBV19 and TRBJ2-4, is DGGITQSPKYLFRKEGQNVTLSCEQNLNHDAMYWYRQDPGQGLRLIYYSQIVNDFQKGDIAEGYSVSREKKESFPLTVTSAQKNPTAFYLCASSIAGGTAKNIQYFGAGTRLSVL.

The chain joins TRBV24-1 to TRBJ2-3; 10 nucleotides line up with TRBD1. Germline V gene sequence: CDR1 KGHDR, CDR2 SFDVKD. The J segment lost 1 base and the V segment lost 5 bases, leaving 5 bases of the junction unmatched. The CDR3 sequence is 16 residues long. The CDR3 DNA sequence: TGTGCCACCAGTGGACGACAGGGGGCTGGCACAGATACGCAGTATTTT. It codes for CATSGRQGAGTDTQYF.

The CDR3 spells CASKKGTEAFF. The CDR3 DNA sequence: TGTGCCAGTAAAAAGGGGACTGAAGCTTTCTTT. The genes are TRBV19 and TRBJ1-1; a weak D match, TRBD1 (5 bases). V was pared by 7 bases and J by 5 bases, with 8 bases between. CDR3 length: 11 residues. From germline, CDR1 is LNHDA and CDR2 SQIVND (reference sequence).

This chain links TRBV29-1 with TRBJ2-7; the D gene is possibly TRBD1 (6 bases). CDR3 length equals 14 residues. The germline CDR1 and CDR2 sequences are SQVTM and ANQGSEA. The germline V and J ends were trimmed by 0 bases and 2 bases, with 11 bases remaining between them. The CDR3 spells CSVEDKTGPYEQYF. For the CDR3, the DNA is TGCAGCGTTGAAGATAAGACAGGTCCCTACGAGCAGTACTTC.

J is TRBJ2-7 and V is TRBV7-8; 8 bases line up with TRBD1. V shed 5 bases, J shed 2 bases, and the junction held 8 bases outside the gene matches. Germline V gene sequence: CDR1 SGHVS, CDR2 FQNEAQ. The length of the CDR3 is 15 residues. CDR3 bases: TGTGCCAGCAGCGGACGACAGGGGACCCCCTACGAGCAGTACTTC. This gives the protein CASSGRQGTPYEQYF. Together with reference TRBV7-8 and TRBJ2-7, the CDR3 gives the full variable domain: GAGVSQSPRYKVAKRGQDVALRCDPISGHVSLFWYQQALGQGPEFLTYFQNEAQLDKSGLPSDRFFAERPEGSVSTLKIQRTQQEDSAVYLCASSGRQGTPYEQYFGPGTRLTVT.

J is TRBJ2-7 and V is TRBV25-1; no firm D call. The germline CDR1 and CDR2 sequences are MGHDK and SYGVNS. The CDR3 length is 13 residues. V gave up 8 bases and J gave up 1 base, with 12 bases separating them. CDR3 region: CASGVPHSYEQYF. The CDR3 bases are TGTGCCAGCGGAGTACCTCATTCCTACGAGCAGTACTTC.

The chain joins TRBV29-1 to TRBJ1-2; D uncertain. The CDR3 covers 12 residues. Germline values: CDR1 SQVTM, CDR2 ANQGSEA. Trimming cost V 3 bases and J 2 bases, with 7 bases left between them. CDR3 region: CSVDAGNYGYTF. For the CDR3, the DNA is TGCAGCGTTGACGCCGGGAACTATGGCTACACCTTC.

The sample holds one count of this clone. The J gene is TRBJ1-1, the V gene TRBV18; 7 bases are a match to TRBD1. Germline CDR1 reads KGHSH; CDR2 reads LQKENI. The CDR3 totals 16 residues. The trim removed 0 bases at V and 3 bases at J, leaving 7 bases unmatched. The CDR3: CASSPPSMTGYTEAFF. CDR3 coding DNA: TGTGCCAGCTCACCACCGTCGATGACAGGGTACACTGAAGCTTTCTTT.

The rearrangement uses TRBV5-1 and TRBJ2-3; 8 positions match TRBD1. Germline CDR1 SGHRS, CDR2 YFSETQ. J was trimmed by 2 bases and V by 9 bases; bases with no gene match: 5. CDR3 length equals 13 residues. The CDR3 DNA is TGCGCCACAGGGGACAGGCCCACAGATACGCAGTATTTT. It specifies CATGDRPTDTQYF.

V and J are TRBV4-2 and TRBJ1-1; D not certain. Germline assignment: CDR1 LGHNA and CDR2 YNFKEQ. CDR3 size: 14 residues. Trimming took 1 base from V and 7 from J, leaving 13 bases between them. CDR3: CASSQVSPGGEAFF. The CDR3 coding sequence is TGTGCCAGCAGCCAAGTCAGTCCCGGCGGTGAAGCTTTCTTT.

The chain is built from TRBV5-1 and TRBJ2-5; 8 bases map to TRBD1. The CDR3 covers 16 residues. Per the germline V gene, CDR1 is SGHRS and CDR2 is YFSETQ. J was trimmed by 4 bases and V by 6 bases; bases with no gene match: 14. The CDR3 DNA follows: TGCGCCAGCACCCAAACCGGGACAGGTGGGCGAGAGACCCAGTACTTC. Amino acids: CASTQTGTGGRETQYF.

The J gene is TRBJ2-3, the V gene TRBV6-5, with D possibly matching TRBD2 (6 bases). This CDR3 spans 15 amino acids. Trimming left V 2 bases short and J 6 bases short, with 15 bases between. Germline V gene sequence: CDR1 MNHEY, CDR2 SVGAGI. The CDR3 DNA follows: TGTGCCAGCAGTTACGGCGGGACGGGGCGTGATACGCAGTATTTT. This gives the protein CASSYGGTGRDTQYF.

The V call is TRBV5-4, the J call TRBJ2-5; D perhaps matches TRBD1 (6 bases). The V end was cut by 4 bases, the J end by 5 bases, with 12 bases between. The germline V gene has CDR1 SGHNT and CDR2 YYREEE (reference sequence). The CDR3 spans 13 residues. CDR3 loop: CASSIQGWETQYF. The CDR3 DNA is TGTGCCAGCAGCATACAGGGTTGGGAGACCCAGTACTTC.

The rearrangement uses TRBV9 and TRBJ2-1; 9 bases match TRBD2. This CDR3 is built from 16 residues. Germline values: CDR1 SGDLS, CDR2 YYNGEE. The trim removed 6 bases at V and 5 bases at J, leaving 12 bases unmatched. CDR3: CASNPGERGANNEQFF. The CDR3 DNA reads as TGTGCCAGCAACCCGGGTGAGCGGGGGGCTAACAATGAGCAGTTCTTC.

This chain's CDR3 is CASRPRLAWNTGELFF. The CDR3 DNA sequence: TGCGCCAGCAGACCTCGACTAGCGTGGAACACCGGGGAGCTGTTTTTT. This chain uses TRBV5-1 with TRBJ2-2; 8 bases are shared with TRBD2. CDR3 length: 16 residues. The germline CDR1 and CDR2 sequences are SGHRS and YFSETQ. V dropped 5 bases and J dropped 1; count of bases not matched to a gene: 7.

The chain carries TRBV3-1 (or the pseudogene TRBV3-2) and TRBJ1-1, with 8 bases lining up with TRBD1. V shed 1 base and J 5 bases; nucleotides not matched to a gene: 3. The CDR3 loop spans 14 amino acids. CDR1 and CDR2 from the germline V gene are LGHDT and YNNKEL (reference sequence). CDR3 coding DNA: TGTGCCAGCAGCCAAGCAGGGGGCGGTACTGAAGCTTTCTTT. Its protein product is CASSQAGGGTEAFF.

The CDR3 reads CASSVTGDPRETQYF. The DNA for the CDR3 is TGTGCCAGCAGCGTAACAGGGGACCCCCGCGAGACCCAGTACTTC. This chain links TRBV9 with TRBJ2-5; 7 positions match TRBD1. V lost 1 base, J lost 5 bases, and 8 bases stayed unmatched. Germline values: CDR1 SGDLS, CDR2 YYNGEE. This CDR3 has 15 residues.